Listed below are T cell receptor beta chains from one sample, sequenced in a study of beta chain features in type 1 diabetes. Profiling relied on immunoSEQ multiplex PCR, and the TCRdb table lists in-frame clones only, not all of them. The top ten clones hold approximately 0.022% of a sample with about 740,000 clones, roughly 12% of them seen once. The sample consisted of naive CD4+ T cells from blood. These receptors were collected from a man aged 18 to 29 with type 1 diabetes. Each CDR3 is given with its conserved first and last residue. D genes are given only for firm matches. Clone size is not always given. Where it is, it says once, few, many or a class for expanded clones.

>TRBJ2-7|11|.|.|TRBV29-1
TGCAGCGTTGAGGAGAGGGACGAGCAGTACTTC
CSVEERDEQYF
>TRBJ1-1|14|.|few|TRBV5-1
TGCGCCAGCAGCTTCGGAGGGTTGAACACTGAAGCTTTCTTT
CASSFGGLNTEAFF
>TRBJ1-5|15|TRBD1|few|TRBV5-4
TGTGCCAGCAGCTCGGACAGGGGTAGCAATCAGCCCCAGCATTTT
CASSSDRGSNQPQHF
>TRBJ2-7|13|.|few|TRBV5-1
TGCGCCAGCAGCTTGATCGGGTCCCACGAGCAGTACTTC
CASSLIGSHEQYF
>TRBJ1-1|15|.|few|TRBV13
TGTGCCAGCAGCTCCGACAGAACTGAGAACACTGAAGCTTTCTTT
CASSSDRTENTEAFF
>TRBJ1-1|15|.|.|TRBV5-1
TGCGCCAGCAGCCCTTTGGACGGAACGAACACTGAAGCTTTCTTT
CASSPLDGTNTEAFF
>TRBJ1-1|13|.|.|TRBV27
TGTGCCAGCAGTTTATCGTGGGACACTGAAGCTTTCTTT
CASSLSWDTEAFF
>TRBJ2-3|15|TRBD2|.|TRBV6-5
TGTGCCAGCAGCAGCCTGGGACTAGCCACAGATACGCAGTATTTT
CASSSLGLATDTQYF
>TRBJ1-1|14|TRBD1|.|TRBV6-1
TGTGCCAGCCATTGGGGGACAGGGAGCACTGAAGCTTTCTTT
CASHWGTGSTEAFF
>TRBJ2-5|14|TRBD1|few|TRBV5-1
TGCGCCAGCAGCCCAGACAGGGCGGGAGAGACCCAGTACTTC
CASSPDRAGETQYF
>TRBJ2-5|13|.|few|TRBV2
TGTGCCGGCACGGGGGGCCCCCAAGAGACCCAGTACTTC
CAGTGGPQETQYF
>TRBJ1-1|11|.|few|TRBV28
TGTGCCAGCACGGTGAACACTGAAGCTTTCTTT
CASTVNTEAFF
>TRBJ2-1|16|TRBD2|.|TRBV5-1
TGCGCCAGCGGACCTTTATCGGGGGGCTCCTACAATGAGCAGTTCTTC
CASGPLSGGSYNEQFF
>TRBJ2-6|14|TRBD1|.|TRBV10-3
TGTGCCATCAGTGGGACAGGGGACACAAACGTCCTGACTTTC
CAISGTGDTNVLTF
>TRBJ1-6|13|.|.|TRBV21-1
TGTGCCAGCCCGGGACGGCATAATTCACCCCTCCACTTT
CASPGRHNSPLHF
>TRBJ2-5|15|TRBD1|.|TRBV28
TGTGCCAGCAGTTGGGCAGGGGGTGAGATGGAGACCCAGTACTTC
CASSWAGGEMETQYF
>TRBJ2-5|11|.|.|TRBV20-1
TGCAGTGCTCAAGAGGGGGAGACCCAGTACTTC
CSAQEGETQYF
>TRBJ1-3|16|.|few|TRBV7-6
TGTGCCAGCAGCGCCAGGGACGGCAGCTCTGGAAACACCATATATTTT
CASSARDGSSGNTIYF
>TRBJ1-5|17|TRBD1|few|TRBV27
TGTGCCAGCCTCCCTTGGGGGACAGGGGCCAACAATCAGCCCCAGCATTTT
CASLPWGTGANNQPQHF
>TRBJ1-1|13|.|.|TRBV7-9
TGTGCCTTGCGCGCGGGGGTGAACACTGAAGCTTTCTTT
CALRAGVNTEAFF
>TRBJ2-5|16|.|.|TRBV4-1
TGCGCCAGCAGCCAAGATAAGTCAACCTCCCAAGAGACCCAGTACTTC
CASSQDKSTSQETQYF
>TRBJ2-2|16|.|once|TRBV6-5
TGTGCCAGCAGTTTTGAGGTCAGGGGGGACACCGGGGAGCTGTTTTTT
CASSFEVRGDTGELFF
>TRBJ1-1|11|.|.|TRBV20-1
TGCAGTGCTAGAGTCGGGGGGCAGGCTTTCTTT
CSARVGGQAFF
>TRBJ1-2|13|.|.|TRBV15
TGTGCCACCAGCTCCGGCCGGGGGGATGGCTACACCTTC
CATSSGRGDGYTF
>TRBJ1-1|15|TRBD1|.|TRBV9
TGTGCCAGCAGCGTAGCTACAGGGGGGAACACTGAAGCTTTCTTT
CASSVATGGNTEAFF
>TRBJ1-5|18|.|.|TRBV9
TGTGCCAGCAGCCCCAGCGGGGGCCGGGCGGGAGGCAATCAGCCCCAGCATTTT
CASSPSGGRAGGNQPQHF
>TRBJ2-1|16|.|few|TRBV5-6
TGTGCCAGCAGCTTGGTGGCAGCTAGCTCCTACAATGAGCAGTTCTTC
CASSLVAASSYNEQFF
>TRBJ2-5|16|TRBD1|few|TRBV18
TGTGCCAGCTCTCTCAGTCCGACAGGGGTGGGAGAGACCCAGTACTTC
CASSLSPTGVGETQYF
>TRBJ2-5|16|TRBD2|.|TRBV11-1
TGTGCCAGCAGCCCAACGCGACTAGCGGGGCGGGAGACCCAGTACTTC
CASSPTRLAGRETQYF
>TRBJ2-2|14|.|few|TRBV10-3
TGTGCCATCAGTGAGTCCCAGGGTATGGAGGAGCTGTTTTTT
CAISESQGMEELFF
>TRBJ1-4|15|.|.|TRBV7-2
TGTGCCAGCAGCTTAGGGGCGGGGTCTAATGAAAAACTGTTTTTT
CASSLGAGSNEKLFF
>TRBJ2-1|13|.|few|TRBV7-8
TGTGCCAGCAGCTCAGGATTGGGGACTGAGCAGTTCTTC
CASSSGLGTEQFF
>TRBJ2-7|15|.|few|TRBV19
TGTGCCAGTAGTATATCGAACAGCGCCGCCTACGAGCAGTACTTC
CASSISNSAAYEQYF
>TRBJ2-1|14|.|.|TRBV19
TGTGCCAGTAGTATAGATCGGACCCGCCTATCGCAGTTCTTC
CASSIDRTRLSQFF
>TRBJ1-6|15|TRBD1|.|TRBV7-6
TGTGCCAGCAGCCCTTCTACAGGGGAAAATTCACCCCTCCACTTT
CASSPSTGENSPLHF
>TRBJ1-1|13|.|few|TRBV5-1
TGCGCCAGCAGCTGGCGGGCGAACACTGAAGCTTTCTTT
CASSWRANTEAFF
>TRBJ1-2|11|.|few|TRBV20-1
TGCAGTGCTAGAGATGTGAGGGATGGCACCTTC
CSARDVRDGTF
>TRBJ2-3|15|.|.|TRBV27
TGTGCCAGCAGCTTAAGACAAGGCCGCACAGATACGCAGTATTTT
CASSLRQGRTDTQYF
>TRBJ2-7|16|TRBD2|.|TRBV5-1
TGCGCCAGCAGCCCGAGGACTAGCGGGGAACCCTACGAGCAGTACTTC
CASSPRTSGEPYEQYF
>TRBJ2-2|15|TRBD1|.|TRBV19
TGTGCCAGTAGTGGACAGGGCCTGAACACCGGGGAGCTGTTTTTT
CASSGQGLNTGELFF
>TRBJ2-5|17|.|few|TRBV9
TGTGCCAGCAGCCCTCGGGGAGGTAGGGGGTTCCAAGAGACCCAGTACTTC
CASSPRGGRGFQETQYF
>TRBJ1-2|13|TRBD1|.|TRBV27
TGTGCCAGCAGTTTAACGACAGGGGACCCCTACACCTTC
CASSLTTGDPYTF
>TRBJ2-1|14|.|.|TRBV30
TGTGCCTGGACCGGGAAGGGGTCCTACAATGAGCAGTTCTTC
CAWTGKGSYNEQFF
>TRBJ2-5|14|.|few|TRBV6-5
TGTGCCAGCAGTTATCTAGGGGCTGGAGAGACCCAGTACTTC
CASSYLGAGETQYF
>TRBJ2-5|13|.|.|TRBV5-1
TGCGCCAGCAGCCTCCAGACACAAGAGACCCAGTACTTC
CASSLQTQETQYF
>TRBJ2-1|15|TRBD2|.|TRBV5-1
TGCGCCAGCAGCGGGGGACTAGCGGGCCCCAATGAGCAGTTCTTC
CASSGGLAGPNEQFF
>TRBJ2-5|18|TRBD2|.|TRBV30
TGTGCCTGGAGTTTTTCCGGGACTAGCGGGGGGCCTTGGAAGACCCAGTACTTC
CAWSFSGTSGGPWKTQYF
>TRBJ2-3|15|.|.|TRBV4-2
TGTGCCAGCAGCCAAGATCTAATGGCCATAGATACGCAGTATTTT
CASSQDLMAIDTQYF
>TRBJ2-3|16|.|few|TRBV10-3
TGTGCCATCAGTGAAGGCGGGGGCACAAGCACAGATACGCAGTATTTT
CAISEGGGTSTDTQYF
>TRBJ1-2|12|.|.|TRBV28
TGTGCCAGCAGCCGCGGACGGGATGGCTACACCTTC
CASSRGRDGYTF
>TRBJ2-2|16|.|.|TRBV5-1
TGCGCCAGCAGCTTGGATCCGGGGGCGAACACCGGGGAGCTGTTTTTT
CASSLDPGANTGELFF